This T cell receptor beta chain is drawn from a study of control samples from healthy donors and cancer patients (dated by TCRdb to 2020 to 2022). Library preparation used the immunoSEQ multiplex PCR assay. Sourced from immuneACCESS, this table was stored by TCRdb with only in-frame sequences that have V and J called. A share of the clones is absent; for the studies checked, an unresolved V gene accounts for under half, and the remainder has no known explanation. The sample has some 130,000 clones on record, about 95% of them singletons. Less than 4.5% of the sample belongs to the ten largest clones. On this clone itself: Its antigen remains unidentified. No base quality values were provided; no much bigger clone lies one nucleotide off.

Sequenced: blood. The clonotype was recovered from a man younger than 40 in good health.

The DNA reads TGTGCCAGCAGCTTTACTAGCGGTTCCTACGAGCAGTACTTC. This codes for CASSFTSGSYEQYF. The chain is encoded by TRBV7-3 joined to TRBJ2-7, and TRBD2 aligns with 8 junction nucleotides. Trimming leaves V shorter by 3 bases and J shorter by 1 base, with the junction holding 2 bases beyond the gene matches. CDR1 and CDR2, per the germline V gene, are SGHTA and FQGTGA. The CDR3 holds 14 amino acids from the cysteine to the phenylalanine. Only the CDR3 region is kept as DNA, spanning 42 bases read in frame from base 1. With the portions outside the CDR3 filled from the reference TRBV7-3 and TRBJ2-7 genes, the complete variable region becomes GAGVSQTPSNKVTEKGKYVELRCDPISGHTALYWYRQSLGQGPEFLIYFQGTGAADDSGLPNDRFFAVRPEGSVSTLKIQRTERGDSAVYLCASSFTSGSYEQYFGPGTRLTVT.